Listed below are T cell receptor beta chains from one sample, sequenced in a study of cytomegalovirus exposure and HLA in healthy donors. TCRdb keeps only in-frame clones here, not all; method: immunoSEQ multiplex PCR. The table lists 200,000 or so clones, about 90% of them singletons. The sequencing input was PBMCs. These receptor sequences come from a girl under two years old in good health and CMV-seronegative. Both conserved end residues are part of each CDR3. Each record gives: CDR3 DNA, CDR3 protein, clone size, D gene, V gene, J gene. A D gene is named only where the DNA matches it firmly. Not all rows give a size; the values are once, few, many and, for expanded clones, a class.

DNA: TGCGCCAGCAGCACGGAACTAGTGTCGGCCGTTGAGACCCAGTACTTC
CDR3: CASSTELVSAVETQYF
size: -
D: -
V: TRBV5-1
J: TRBJ2-5

DNA: TGTGCCAGCAGCCAAGATCTCAGGGCTAATGAAAAACTGTTTTTT
CDR3: CASSQDLRANEKLFF
size: -
D: -
V: TRBV4-2
J: TRBJ1-4

DNA: TGTGCCAGCAGCCAAAAGGGGCGGGGTCGGACCGGGGAGCTGTTTTTT
CDR3: CASSQKGRGRTGELFF
size: -
D: -
V: TRBV4-2
J: TRBJ2-2

DNA: TGTGCCAGCAGCCTAGGCGGGACCACGCAGTATTTT
CDR3: CASSLGGTTQYF
size: -
D: -
V: TRBV14
J: TRBJ2-3

DNA: TGTGCCAGCAGCGATGAGACAGGGGCCGAGCAGTACTTC
CDR3: CASSDETGAEQYF
size: few
D: TRBD1
V: TRBV2
J: TRBJ2-7

DNA: TGCGCCAGCAGGGCTGACAGGGTGAATGAGCAGTTCTTC
CDR3: CASRADRVNEQFF
size: -
D: TRBD1
V: TRBV5-1
J: TRBJ2-1

DNA: TGTGCCAGCAGCAGTACAGGGCTCGAGCAGTACTTC
CDR3: CASSSTGLEQYF
size: -
D: -
V: TRBV6-6
J: TRBJ2-7

DNA: TGTGCTAGTGGCCGGGGACTATCTAGCTCCTACAATGAGCAGTTCTTC
CDR3: CASGRGLSSSYNEQFF
size: -
D: TRBD2
V: TRBV12-5
J: TRBJ2-1

DNA: TGTGCCAGCAGCGAGGGGGAAGTATACTCACCCCTCCACTTT
CDR3: CASSEGEVYSPLHF
size: -
D: -
V: TRBV9
J: TRBJ1-6

DNA: TGTGCCAGCTCACAACAGGGCTACGAGCAGTACTTC
CDR3: CASSQQGYEQYF
size: -
D: -
V: TRBV18
J: TRBJ2-7

DNA: TGCGCCAGCAGTAGGGAGCGGGGGGGCCGGGGCGAGCAGTACTTC
CDR3: CASSRERGGRGEQYF
size: -
D: TRBD2
V: TRBV5-1
J: TRBJ2-7

DNA: TGTGCCAGCTCACGGGAGGGTGCAGGGGAAGACGAGCAGTACTTC
CDR3: CASSREGAGEDEQYF
size: -
D: -
V: TRBV18
J: TRBJ2-7

DNA: TGCGCCAGCAGCCCAATCCTGTTGTCTAGCGGCACAGATACGCAGTATTTT
CDR3: CASSPILLSSGTDTQYF
size: -
D: -
V: TRBV5-1
J: TRBJ2-3

DNA: TGTGCCAGCAGTGATGTCCGGAGGTTCGGAAACACCATATATTTT
CDR3: CASSDVRRFGNTIYF
size: -
D: -
V: TRBV6-1
J: TRBJ1-3

DNA: TGTGCCTGGAGTAGCGGGACATACAATGAGCAGTTCTTC
CDR3: CAWSSGTYNEQFF
size: once
D: -
V: TRBV30
J: TRBJ2-1

DNA: TGTGCCAGCAGGCTAACGGTCACCGGGGAGCTGTTTTTT
CDR3: CASRLTVTGELFF
size: -
D: -
V: TRBV6-6
J: TRBJ2-2

DNA: TGTGCCAGCAGCCAAGACACGGCTAGCGGGAGGGTAGGGCAGTTCTTC
CDR3: CASSQDTASGRVGQFF
size: once
D: TRBD2
V: TRBV4-2
J: TRBJ2-1

DNA: TGTGCCAGTAGTATGTCAGGGAATCAGCCCCAGCATTTT
CDR3: CASSMSGNQPQHF
size: -
D: -
V: TRBV19
J: TRBJ1-5

DNA: TGTGCCAGCAGCCAGGTCACTAGCGGGAGGGCCAATGAGCAGTTCTTC
CDR3: CASSQVTSGRANEQFF
size: -
D: TRBD2
V: TRBV4-2
J: TRBJ2-1

DNA: TGTGCCTGGAGTAACGGACAGTACGACGAGCAGTACTTC
CDR3: CAWSNGQYDEQYF
size: -
D: -
V: TRBV30
J: TRBJ2-7

DNA: TGTGCCAGCAGCCCCCCCTCAGGGACTGCTGAAGCTTTCTTT
CDR3: CASSPPSGTAEAFF
size: once
D: -
V: TRBV9
J: TRBJ1-1

DNA: TGTGCCAGCAGCTTAGATCTTCGGGATTACCAAGAGACCCAGTACTTC
CDR3: CASSLDLRDYQETQYF
size: -
D: -
V: TRBV11-2
J: TRBJ2-5

DNA: TGCGCCAGCAGCCCGCTCGACAGGGTTGAAGCTTTCTTT
CDR3: CASSPLDRVEAFF
size: -
D: TRBD1
V: TRBV4-1
J: TRBJ1-1

DNA: TGTGCCAGTAGTATTTCTGGGACAGGGAACTACGAGCAGTACTTC
CDR3: CASSISGTGNYEQYF
size: -
D: TRBD1
V: TRBV19
J: TRBJ2-7

DNA: TGCAGCCCCGTATTAGCGACGGCCGTCCAAGAGACCCAGTACTTC
CDR3: CSPVLATAVQETQYF
size: once
D: -
V: TRBV29-1
J: TRBJ2-5

DNA: TGCGCCAGCAGCCAGAGCGGGAGCTCCTACAATGAGCAGTTCTTC
CDR3: CASSQSGSSYNEQFF
size: -
D: TRBD2
V: TRBV4-3
J: TRBJ2-1

DNA: TGTGCCAGCAGTTACGGCCGGACAGGGGTAGGAGAGACCCAGTACTTC
CDR3: CASSYGRTGVGETQYF
size: -
D: TRBD1
V: TRBV6-5
J: TRBJ2-5

DNA: TGTGCCAGTAGTTTCTCAGGACAGGGAAGCTACGAGCAGTACTTC
CDR3: CASSFSGQGSYEQYF
size: -
D: TRBD1
V: TRBV19
J: TRBJ2-7

DNA: TGTGCCAGCAGTGAATTGTACAGAACCTATGGCTACACCTTC
CDR3: CASSELYRTYGYTF
size: -
D: -
V: TRBV6-1
J: TRBJ1-2

DNA: TGCGCCAGCAGCTTGGACCACAGGGCCTATGGCTACACCTTC
CDR3: CASSLDHRAYGYTF
size: -
D: -
V: TRBV5-1
J: TRBJ1-2

DNA: TGCGCCAGCAGCCATTCAGAGGGGAGGCGGTGGGACACTGAAGCTTTCTTT
CDR3: CASSHSEGRRWDTEAFF
size: -
D: -
V: TRBV4-1
J: TRBJ1-1

DNA: TGTGCCAGCAGCTTAGATGGGGGCAACGGGGGGGCTGGCTACACCTTC
CDR3: CASSLDGGNGGAGYTF
size: -
D: -
V: TRBV11-2
J: TRBJ1-2

DNA: TGTGCCAGCAGCTTGAGGACTGAAGCTTTCTTT
CDR3: CASSLRTEAFF
size: -
D: -
V: TRBV7-9
J: TRBJ1-1

DNA: TGTGCCAGCAGCAGGGACAGGGGGCGGGACACCTTC
CDR3: CASSRDRGRDTF
size: -
D: TRBD1
V: TRBV7-2
J: TRBJ1-2

DNA: TGTGCCTGGAGAGACCCTCGTGGAGTTGTGAATTCACCCCTCCACTTT
CDR3: CAWRDPRGVVNSPLHF
size: -
D: -
V: TRBV30
J: TRBJ1-6

DNA: TGCAGCGAAGTAGGGGTCACTGAAGCTTTCTTT
CDR3: CSEVGVTEAFF
size: few
D: -
V: TRBV20-1
J: TRBJ1-1

DNA: TGTGCCAGCAGTCAGGGGGCAATAGGCTACACCTTC
CDR3: CASSQGAIGYTF
size: -
D: TRBD1
V: TRBV6-5
J: TRBJ1-2

DNA: TGTGCCAGCAGTCCCGCACAGGTCAATGAGCAGTTCTTC
CDR3: CASSPAQVNEQFF
size: -
D: -
V: TRBV6-1
J: TRBJ2-1

DNA: TGTGCCTGGGCGTTAGCGGTCGGCTACGAGCAGTACTTC
CDR3: CAWALAVGYEQYF
size: -
D: -
V: TRBV30
J: TRBJ2-7

DNA: TGTGCCAGCAGCCACCGCCTCTACAGGGGGCATGAGACCCAGTACTTC
CDR3: CASSHRLYRGHETQYF
size: -
D: TRBD1
V: TRBV14
J: TRBJ2-5

DNA: TGTGCCAGCAGCCAATCCGGGACTCGAACCTACGAGCAGTACTTC
CDR3: CASSQSGTRTYEQYF
size: once
D: -
V: TRBV4-2
J: TRBJ2-7

DNA: TGTGCCATCAGCCAAGCGGGGGGGGCCCAAGAGACCCAGTACTTC
CDR3: CAISQAGGAQETQYF
size: -
D: TRBD2
V: TRBV10-3
J: TRBJ2-5

DNA: TGTGCCAGCAGCCAGCGACAGGGTAATGGCTACACCTTC
CDR3: CASSQRQGNGYTF
size: -
D: TRBD1
V: TRBV6-5
J: TRBJ1-2

DNA: TGCGCCAGCAGCTTGCGCCCCGGGAATCAAGAGACCCAGTACTTC
CDR3: CASSLRPGNQETQYF
size: -
D: -
V: TRBV5-1
J: TRBJ2-5

DNA: TGTGCCAGCAGCTTGGGACTAGCGGGAGGCCGTCGGAATGAGCAGTTCTTC
CDR3: CASSLGLAGGRRNEQFF
size: -
D: TRBD2
V: TRBV5-4
J: TRBJ2-1

DNA: TGTGCCAGCTCACCATTGACAGGGTTATTTTACGAGCAGTACTTC
CDR3: CASSPLTGLFYEQYF
size: once
D: TRBD1
V: TRBV18
J: TRBJ2-7

DNA: TGTGCCAGCAGCCTCACGACAGGGAAGTCACCCCTCCACTTT
CDR3: CASSLTTGKSPLHF
size: -
D: TRBD1
V: TRBV27
J: TRBJ1-6

DNA: TGTGCCAGCAGATCCAGCCACCGGGACAAGAGATACAATGAGCAGTTCTTC
CDR3: CASRSSHRDKRYNEQFF
size: few
D: -
V: TRBV27
J: TRBJ2-1

DNA: TGTGCCAGCAGCTCATACCCGACTAGCGGATCTTTGTACCAAGAGACCCAGTACTTC
CDR3: CASSSYPTSGSLYQETQYF
size: -
D: TRBD2
V: TRBV7-7
J: TRBJ2-5

DNA: TGTGCCAGCAGTGATCCGGCTCTGGCGGCCGAGGGGGACACCATATATTTT
CDR3: CASSDPALAAEGDTIYF
size: -
D: -
V: TRBV6-4
J: TRBJ1-3

DNA: TGTGCCAGCAGCGCTAACAGGGATACGCAGTATTTT
CDR3: CASSANRDTQYF
size: -
D: -
V: TRBV13
J: TRBJ2-3

DNA: TGTGCCAGCGGTCATCCAGGGCGTGAGACCCAGTACTTC
CDR3: CASGHPGRETQYF
size: -
D: -
V: TRBV6-1
J: TRBJ2-5

DNA: TGTGCCAGCAGTCCTCGGACTAGCGGGTGGGACAATGAGCAGTTCTTC
CDR3: CASSPRTSGWDNEQFF
size: -
D: TRBD2
V: TRBV27
J: TRBJ2-1

DNA: TGTGCCAGCTCACCTTGGACAGGGGGAGAATCCGAGCAGTACTTC
CDR3: CASSPWTGGESEQYF
size: -
D: TRBD1
V: TRBV18
J: TRBJ2-7

DNA: TGTGCCAGCGGCAGGGGGCTGGGTGAAAAACTGTTTTTT
CDR3: CASGRGLGEKLFF
size: -
D: TRBD1
V: TRBV7-7
J: TRBJ1-4

DNA: TGTGCCAGCAGCCAAGGGGGCGAGCAGCCCCAGCATTTT
CDR3: CASSQGGEQPQHF
size: -
D: -
V: TRBV4-2
J: TRBJ1-5

DNA: TGTGCCAGCAGCAACTTCGCCGGGACTAGGAAGTTCTACAATGAGCAGTTCTTC
CDR3: CASSNFAGTRKFYNEQFF
size: once
D: TRBD2
V: TRBV7-6
J: TRBJ2-1